This TCR beta chain was captured in a study of shared clonotypes between healthy human individuals. Study results and caveats: Larger richness was generally estimated for naive than memory subsets. Non-shared clonotypes displayed generation probabilities falling below those of clonotypes present in all four donors. Incompleteness in sorted-subset sequencing, despite large depth, was shown by rarefaction.

About this clone itself: Its antigen is currently unknown.

At a deep level, the assay was run. TCRdb's copy holds only in-frame clones and misses some; the assay was immunoSEQ multiplex PCR. The sample yields around 1.9 million clones, 85% to 95% seen once. The CDR3 runs 13 residues. CDR1 and CDR2 from the germline V gene are SGDLS and YYNGEE. V dropped 0 bases and J dropped 11; count of bases not matched to a gene: 2. CD45RO-negative, CCR7-selected cells formed the naive CD8 fraction, which excluded terminally differentiated effector memory CD45RA+ cells. The clonotype was recovered from a man aged 18-30 years in good health. Some clones in this sample may be carry-over from other donors' samples. Sequencing used naive CD8+ T cells from PBMCs. The V gene is TRBV9, the J gene TRBJ2-4; 10 nucleotides align to TRBD1. The CDR3 nucleotides read TGTGCCAGCAGCGTAGGGGACAGGGGTCTTCAGTACTTC. It yields the protein CASSVGDRGLQYF.